A selection of T cell receptor beta chains follows, all from one sample in a study of T cells after yellow fever vaccination. TCRdb re-analysed the 5' RACE reads in MiXCR, keeping a single row per CDR3 protein. The sample has a few hundred thousand distinct CDR3 sequences, around 8.6% seen once; the top ten hold about 3.7%. Sample: CD4+ T cells sorted from PBMCs, taken 5 days after the yellow fever booster vaccination. The origin of the receptors is a man younger than 30 who received the YFV17D yellow fever vaccine. CDR3s leave out the opening cysteine and the closing phenylalanine or tryptophan. Fields, in order: D gene, J gene, V gene, CDR3 protein. The D gene is left open where the match is weak.

d_gene: TRBD2; j_gene: TRBJ2-3; v_gene: TRBV5-1; CDR3aa: ASRLAGDSTDTQY
d_gene: .; j_gene: TRBJ2-2; v_gene: TRBV5-1; CDR3aa: ASSIRPDQHTGELF
d_gene: .; j_gene: TRBJ1-1; v_gene: TRBV7-9; CDR3aa: ASSLPWGDTEAF
d_gene: .; j_gene: TRBJ1-1; v_gene: TRBV28; CDR3aa: ASSSKLAWAF
d_gene: .; j_gene: TRBJ1-2; v_gene: TRBV4-1; CDR3aa: ASSQGWGDYGYT
d_gene: .; j_gene: TRBJ1-3; v_gene: TRBV12-3/TRBV12-4; CDR3aa: ASSLLLSGDISGNTIY
d_gene: TRBD1; j_gene: TRBJ1-5; v_gene: TRBV15; CDR3aa: ATSSTGTGDQPQH
d_gene: TRBD1; j_gene: TRBJ2-2; v_gene: TRBV4-3; CDR3aa: ASSQGTGVYTGELF
d_gene: TRBD1; j_gene: TRBJ2-1; v_gene: TRBV15; CDR3aa: ATSRVTGGVNEQF
d_gene: TRBD2; j_gene: TRBJ2-5; v_gene: TRBV20-1; CDR3aa: SASGLAGAETQY
d_gene: TRBD1; j_gene: TRBJ1-1; v_gene: TRBV20-1; CDR3aa: SVPRQGLLNTEAF
d_gene: .; j_gene: TRBJ1-1; v_gene: TRBV6-5; CDR3aa: ASSYSTIGNTEAF
d_gene: .; j_gene: TRBJ2-1; v_gene: TRBV2; CDR3aa: ASSRSRVTHSPNEQF
d_gene: TRBD1; j_gene: TRBJ2-7; v_gene: TRBV5-1; CDR3aa: ASSSGTGGLEQY
d_gene: .; j_gene: TRBJ2-1; v_gene: TRBV6-1; CDR3aa: ASSEGHYPYNEQF
d_gene: .; j_gene: TRBJ1-5; v_gene: TRBV10-3; CDR3aa: AISESGGFQPQH
d_gene: TRBD2; j_gene: TRBJ2-3; v_gene: TRBV7-3; CDR3aa: ASSPRSGGSDTQY
d_gene: .; j_gene: TRBJ2-1; v_gene: TRBV11-2; CDR3aa: ASSLRGDSSYNEQF
d_gene: .; j_gene: TRBJ2-3; v_gene: TRBV9; CDR3aa: ASSVVFGDTQY
d_gene: .; j_gene: TRBJ2-2; v_gene: TRBV27; CDR3aa: ASSSPETGMGGGELF
d_gene: .; j_gene: TRBJ2-1; v_gene: TRBV5-1; CDR3aa: ASSSSGDEQF
d_gene: TRBD1; j_gene: TRBJ1-5; v_gene: TRBV27; CDR3aa: ASSLTGPGPQH
d_gene: TRBD2; j_gene: TRBJ2-3; v_gene: TRBV29-1; CDR3aa: SVASGGTTDTQY
d_gene: TRBD1; j_gene: TRBJ2-1; v_gene: TRBV11-2; CDR3aa: ASSSVRQGYEQF
d_gene: .; j_gene: TRBJ2-2; v_gene: TRBV5-1; CDR3aa: ASSPRGGNRELF
d_gene: .; j_gene: TRBJ2-3; v_gene: TRBV6-5; CDR3aa: ASSIQGGDADTQY
d_gene: .; j_gene: TRBJ2-3; v_gene: TRBV11-3; CDR3aa: ASKRDSASTDTQY
d_gene: TRBD1; j_gene: TRBJ1-3; v_gene: TRBV12-3/TRBV12-4; CDR3aa: ASSAQGTGALNTIY
d_gene: .; j_gene: TRBJ1-4; v_gene: TRBV18; CDR3aa: ASSPIDREKLF
d_gene: .; j_gene: TRBJ1-1; v_gene: TRBV10-3; CDR3aa: ATTGSSGNTEAF
d_gene: TRBD1; j_gene: TRBJ2-5; v_gene: TRBV5-6; CDR3aa: ASSTPGTGETQY
d_gene: .; j_gene: TRBJ2-6; v_gene: TRBV19; CDR3aa: ASSPRANVLT
d_gene: TRBD1; j_gene: TRBJ2-5; v_gene: TRBV12-5; CDR3aa: ASGRPGTEETQY
d_gene: .; j_gene: TRBJ2-3; v_gene: TRBV7-2; CDR3aa: ASSLASATLSRPDTQY
d_gene: .; j_gene: TRBJ2-1; v_gene: TRBV24-1; CDR3aa: ATSDFTPSSYNEQF
d_gene: .; j_gene: TRBJ1-6; v_gene: TRBV25-1; CDR3aa: ASLERYNSPLH
d_gene: .; j_gene: TRBJ1-3; v_gene: TRBV7-2; CDR3aa: ASSHRQLAGNTIY
d_gene: .; j_gene: TRBJ2-7; v_gene: TRBV30; CDR3aa: AWSKGSLYEQY
d_gene: .; j_gene: TRBJ2-3; v_gene: TRBV6-5; CDR3aa: ASSYFGSGHSTDTQY
d_gene: .; j_gene: TRBJ2-1; v_gene: TRBV24-1; CDR3aa: ATSKGSYNEQF
d_gene: TRBD1; j_gene: TRBJ1-2; v_gene: TRBV6-4; CDR3aa: ASSGSTGESYT
d_gene: .; j_gene: TRBJ2-2; v_gene: TRBV7-6; CDR3aa: ASSFLTNTGELF
d_gene: TRBD1; j_gene: TRBJ2-5; v_gene: TRBV28; CDR3aa: ASSGPGTGKKTQY